The entry below gives a single TCR beta chain sequence along with its context. Its target is unknown. The data derive from a study of T cells in localized non-small cell lung cancer. The study's findings and limits: There was higher T cell clonality in uninvolved adjacent lung than in tumor, and it was highest there.

CDR3 size: 14 residues. Trimming removed 0 bases at V and 5 bases at J, with 11 bases between. Germline assignment: CDR1 SGHRS and CDR2 YFSETQ. Clones were read by immunoSEQ multiplex PCR, and TCRdb kept only the in-frame ones, dropping some. The table includes roughly 1,500 clones, around 20% detected once. This clonotype was sampled from a male donor at least 60 years old with stage II squamous cell lung carcinoma. This chain connects TRBV5-1 to TRBJ2-5, with D possibly TRBD1 on 6 matching bases. Sequencing used lung tumor tissue, obtained before any cancer treatment. In nucleotides, the CDR3 is TGCGCCAGCAGCTTGGAAAGGGGGTCGGAGACCCAGTACTTC. Protein product: CASSLERGSETQYF.